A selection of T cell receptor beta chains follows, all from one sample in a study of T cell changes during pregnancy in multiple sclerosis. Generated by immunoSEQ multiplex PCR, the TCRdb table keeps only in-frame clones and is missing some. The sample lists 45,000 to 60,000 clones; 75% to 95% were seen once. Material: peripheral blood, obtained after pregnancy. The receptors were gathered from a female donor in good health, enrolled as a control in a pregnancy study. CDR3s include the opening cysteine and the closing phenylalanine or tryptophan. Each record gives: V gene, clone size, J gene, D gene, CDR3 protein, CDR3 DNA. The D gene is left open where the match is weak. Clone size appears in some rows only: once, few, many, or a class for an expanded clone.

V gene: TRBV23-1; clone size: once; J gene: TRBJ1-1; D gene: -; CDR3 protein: CASRPPGRGTEAFF; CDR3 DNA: TGCGCCAGCAGGCCCCCCGGGAGGGGCACTGAAGCTTTCTTT
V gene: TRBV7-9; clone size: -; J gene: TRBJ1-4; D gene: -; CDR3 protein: CASSLSHLEKLFF; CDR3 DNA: TGTGCCAGCAGCTTATCACACCTCGAAAAACTGTTTTTT
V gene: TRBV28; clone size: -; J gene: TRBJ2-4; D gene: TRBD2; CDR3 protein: CASSWRLAKPDF; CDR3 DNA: TGTGCCAGCAGTTGGAGACTAGCGAAGCCGGACTTC
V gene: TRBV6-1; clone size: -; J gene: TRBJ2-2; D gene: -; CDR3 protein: CASTTGTDTGELFF; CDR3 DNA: TGTGCCAGCACTACAGGGACGGACACCGGGGAGCTGTTTTTT
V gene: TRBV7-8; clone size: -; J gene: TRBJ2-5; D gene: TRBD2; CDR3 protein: CASRGLGGETQYF; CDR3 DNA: TGTGCCAGCAGGGGACTAGGGGGGGAGACCCAGTACTTC
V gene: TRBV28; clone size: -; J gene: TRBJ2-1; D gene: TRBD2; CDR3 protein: CASTPWSVPSGFYYNEQFF; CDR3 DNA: TGTGCCAGCACCCCGTGGTCAGTCCCTAGCGGGTTCTATTACAATGAGCAGTTCTTC
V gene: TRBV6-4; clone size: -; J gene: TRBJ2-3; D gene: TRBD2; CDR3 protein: CASSDRGLADTQYF; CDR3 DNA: TGTGCCAGCAGTGACCGGGGACTAGCAGATACGCAGTATTTT
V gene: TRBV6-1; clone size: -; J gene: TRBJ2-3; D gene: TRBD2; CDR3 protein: CASSGSGSVDTQYF; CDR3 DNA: TGTGCCAGCAGTGGTAGCGGGAGCGTAGATACGCAGTATTTT
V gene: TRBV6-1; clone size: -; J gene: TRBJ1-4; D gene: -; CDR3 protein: CASSGGPATNEKLFF; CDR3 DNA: TGTGCCAGCAGTGGTGGGCCTGCAACTAATGAAAAACTGTTTTTT
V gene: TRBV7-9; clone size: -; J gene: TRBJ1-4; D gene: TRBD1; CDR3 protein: CASSPRTGGSEKLFF; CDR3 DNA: TGTGCCAGCAGCCCACGGACAGGCGGTTCGGAAAAACTGTTTTTT
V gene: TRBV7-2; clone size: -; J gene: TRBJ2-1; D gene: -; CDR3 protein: CASSLNGGTYNEQFF; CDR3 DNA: TGTGCCAGCAGCTTAAACGGGGGTACCTACAATGAGCAGTTCTTC
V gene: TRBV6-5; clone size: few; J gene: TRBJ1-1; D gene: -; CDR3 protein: CASRQGTTEAFF; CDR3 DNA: TGTGCCAGCAGACAGGGAACTACTGAAGCTTTCTTT
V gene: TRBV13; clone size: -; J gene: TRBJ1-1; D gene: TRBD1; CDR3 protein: CASSLTGSTEAFF; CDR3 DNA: TGTGCCAGCAGCTTGACAGGGTCAACTGAAGCTTTCTTT
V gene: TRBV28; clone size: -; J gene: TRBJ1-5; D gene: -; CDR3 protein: CASSPPVGASQPQHF; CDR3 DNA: TGTGCCAGCAGTCCCCCCGTGGGGGCTAGTCAGCCCCAGCATTTT